What follows are 20 T cell receptor beta chains derived from one specimen sequenced in a study of control samples from healthy donors and cancer patients. Some clones are missing from TCRdb's copy, which holds only in-frame ones; the method was immunoSEQ multiplex PCR. Counted here are roughly 34,000 clones, 86% occurring once; the ten biggest clones make up less than 2%. Sequenced: PBMCs. These receptors came from a middle-aged woman with lung cancer.

The chain recombines TRBV28 with TRBJ2-1; 13 nucleotides line up with TRBD2. CDR1 and CDR2 from the germline V gene are MDHEN and SYDVKM. Unmatched junction bases numbered 4, after V lost 3 bases and J lost 5 bases. The CDR3 totals 16 residues. The CDR3 region has the DNA TGTGCCAGCAGTTTCCCTACTAGCGGGGGGGACAATGAGCAGTTCTTC. Its protein is CASSFPTSGGDNEQFF.

The chain carries TRBV11-3 and TRBJ1-3; possible D gene TRBD1, 6 bases. V lost 5 bases, J lost 0 bases, and 17 bases lay in between. The CDR3 totals 17 residues. Germline CDR1 and CDR2: SGHNT and YENEEA. The CDR3 protein is CASSLTPGHFSGNTIYF. The CDR3 DNA reads TGTGCCAGCAGCCTCACGCCGGGACACTTCTCTGGAAACACCATATATTTT. Variable domain in full (rest from reference TRBV11-3 and TRBJ1-3): EAGVVQSPRYKIIEKKQPVAFWCNPISGHNTLYWYLQNLGQGPELLIRYENEEAVDDSQLPKDRFSAERLKGVDSTLKIQPAELGDSAVYLCASSLTPGHFSGNTIYFGEGSWLTVV.

Only one count was recorded for this clone. The genes are TRBV4-1 and TRBJ1-2, with 8 bases lining up with TRBD1. Germline V gene lookup returns CDR1 MGHRA and CDR2 YSYEKL. Trimming took 5 bases from V and 8 from J; bases not matched to a gene: 7. This CDR3 has 13 residues. The CDR3, as DNA: TGCGCCAGCAGCGTACAGGGGGTTTCGGGCTACACCTTC. Encoded protein: CASSVQGVSGYTF.

V and J are TRBV6-5 and TRBJ2-7, with TRBD1 as a possible D gene (6 bases). Germline CDR1 MNHEY, CDR2 SVGAGI. The ends were cut back, 2 bases at V and 5 bases at J, with 13 bases in the middle. The CDR3 is 14 residues long. CDR3 loop: CASSYLGRGNEQYF. The CDR3 bases are TGTGCCAGCAGTTACCTGGGCAGGGGTAACGAGCAGTACTTC.

V usage is TRBV14 and J usage is TRBJ2-5; D ambiguous. There are 13 residues in the CDR3. The ends were cut back, 1 base at V and 4 bases at J, with 7 bases in the middle. Per the germline V gene, CDR1 is SGHDN and CDR2 is FVKESK. The CDR3 protein is CASSQGRLETQYF. For the CDR3, the DNA is TGTGCCAGCAGCCAAGGGCGGCTAGAGACCCAGTACTTC.

The chain is built from TRBV2 and TRBJ1-5; the D gene is possibly TRBD1 (5 bases). This CDR3 has 15 residues. The germline V and J ends were trimmed by 2 bases and 5 bases, with 13 bases remaining between them. Germline assignment: CDR1 SNHLY and CDR2 FYNNEI. This CDR3 is CASSEQALGHQPQHF. In DNA, the CDR3 is TGTGCCAGCAGTGAACAGGCCTTGGGGCATCAGCCCCAGCATTTT.

The chain recombines TRBV30 with TRBJ2-5, with 7 bases matching TRBD1. The V segment lost 2 bases and the J segment 1 base; nucleotides outside the gene matches: 1. Per the germline V gene, CDR1 is GTSNPN and CDR2 is SVGIG (reference sequence). The CDR3 is made up of 13 amino acids. CDR3 sequence (DNA): TGTGCCTGGAGTCGGGACAGCCAAGAGACCCAGTACTTC. The encoded protein is CAWSRDSQETQYF.

The J gene is TRBJ2-7, the V gene TRBV10-3; 8 positions match TRBD1. The CDR3 length is 14 residues. The V gene's germline CDR1 is ENHRY and CDR2 SYGVKD. V shed 6 bases and J 5 bases; nucleotides not matched to a gene: 9. The CDR3: CAIRRTGSADEQYF. CDR3 in DNA: TGTGCCATCAGGAGGACAGGGAGCGCGGACGAGCAGTACTTC.

This chain connects TRBV7-8 to TRBJ1-1; unclear D gene. This CDR3 comprises 12 residues. V lost 7 bases and J 1 base, leaving 7 bases between the germline ends. In germline, CDR1 is SGHVS, CDR2 FQNEAQ. CDR3 in amino acids: CASMKGNTEAFF. The DNA for the CDR3 is TGTGCCAGCATGAAGGGGAACACTGAAGCTTTCTTT.

This rearrangement joins TRBV19 to TRBJ2-7; D is possibly TRBD1 (5 bases). Deletions cut 1 base from V and 4 bases from J, with 14 bases between. The CDR3 runs to 15 residues. Germline V gives CDR1 LNHDA, CDR2 SQIVND (reference sequence). CDR3 bases: TGTGCCAGTAGTATAGGTCTTCAGGGAACTTACGAGCAGTACTTC. Translation gives CASSIGLQGTYEQYF. Full variable domain (remainder filled in from reference TRBV19 and TRBJ2-7): DGGITQSPKYLFRKEGQNVTLSCEQNLNHDAMYWYRQDPGQGLRLIYYSQIVNDFQKGDIAEGYSVSREKKESFPLTVTSAQKNPTAFYLCASSIGLQGTYEQYFGPGTRLTVT.

The rearrangement joins TRBV29-1 to TRBJ1-2; TRBD1 agrees at 7 bases. With 5 bases clipped from V and 6 bases from J, the junction kept 12 bases outside the gene matches. Germline-derived CDR1 and CDR2 are SQVTM and ANQGSEA. The CDR3 loop spans 14 amino acids. CDR3 sequence reads: CSVQIPGGGDGYTF. For the CDR3, the DNA is TGCAGCGTTCAAATACCAGGGGGGGGCGATGGCTACACCTTC.

CDR3 coding DNA: TGTGCCAGCAGCCTAGGAGCACAAGAGACCCAGTACTTC. Residues: CASSLGAQETQYF. The chain couples TRBV4-2 to TRBJ2-5, with D hard to call. The CDR3 totals 13 residues. Germline V lookup: CDR1 LGHNA, CDR2 YNFKEQ. Trimming stripped 4 bases from V and 2 bases from J, with 8 bases between.

The chain is built from TRBV10-2 and TRBJ1-2, with a tentative D call TRBD1 (5 bases). CDR1 and CDR2 from the germline V gene are WSHSY and SAAADI. The CDR3 runs 14 residues. V gave up 7 bases and J gave up 4 bases, with 16 bases separating them. CDR3 protein: CASTLSRGGYGYTF. The DNA for the CDR3 is TGCGCCAGCACCCTAAGTAGGGGAGGCTATGGCTACACCTTC.

This chain connects TRBV5-1 to TRBJ1-1; 8 positions match TRBD1. The V segment lost 3 bases and the J segment 1 base; nucleotides outside the gene matches: 2. The CDR3 is 14 amino acids. Per the germline V gene, CDR1 is SGHRS and CDR2 is YFSETQ. The CDR3 here is CASSSDRENTEAFF. The CDR3 DNA sequence: TGCGCCAGCAGCTCGGACAGGGAGAACACTGAAGCTTTCTTT.

The gene calls are TRBV18 and TRBJ1-4; no clear D. Trimming removed 5 bases at V and 0 bases at J, with 4 bases between. This CDR3 has 13 residues. Germline-derived CDR1 and CDR2 are KGHSH and LQKENI. Here the CDR3 DNA reads TGTGCCAGCTCAGGGGCAACTAATGAAAAACTGTTTTTT. It specifies CASSGATNEKLFF.

This chain joins TRBV3-1 (or the pseudogene TRBV3-2) and TRBJ1-2; D unresolved. The CDR3 runs 15 residues. From germline, CDR1 is LGHDT and CDR2 YNNKEL (reference sequence). V lost 3 bases and J lost 8, with 19 bases in between. The DNA of the CDR3 is TGTGCCAGCAGCCAGGAGACGCAAAAAATTCGGGGCTACACCTTC. Protein: CASSQETQKIRGYTF.

The rearrangement uses TRBV6-1 and TRBJ1-6; D is ambiguous. Trimming removed 3 bases at V and 0 bases at J, with 9 bases between. CDR1 MNHNS and CDR2 SASEGT come from the germline V gene. The CDR3 has 16 residues. For the CDR3, the DNA is TGTGCCAGCAGTGACAGTCCGAGCTCCTATAATTCACCCCTCCACTTT. Its protein is CASSDSPSSYNSPLHF.

The chain has TRBV28 and TRBJ1-1; D may be TRBD1 (5 bases). With 10 bases removed from V and 1 base from J, the gap between germline ends came to 13 bases. The germline V gene encodes CDR1 MDHEN and CDR2 SYDVKM. The CDR3 has 13 residues. The CDR3 DNA reads as TGTGCCACCCAGAAAAGGGGGAACACTGAAGCTTTCTTT. It is translated as CATQKRGNTEAFF.

The chain recombines TRBV19 with TRBJ2-1, with 16 bases that match TRBD2. The CDR3 is 15 amino acids. Germline values: CDR1 LNHDA, CDR2 SQIVND (reference sequence). With 5 bases clipped from V and 9 bases from J, the junction kept 4 bases outside the gene matches. The DNA of the CDR3 is TGTGCCAGTAGTGGGACTAGCGGGGGGGATGTTGAGCAGTTCTTC. This codes for CASSGTSGGDVEQFF.

This rearrangement joins TRBV2 to TRBJ2-5; 12 nucleotides agree with TRBD2. Per germline, CDR1 SNHLY and CDR2 FYNNEI. This CDR3 has 14 amino acids. V shed 6 bases, J shed 7 bases, and the junction held 6 bases outside the gene matches. The CDR3, as DNA: TGTGCCAGCAGATCTAGCGGGGGGGGATGGACCCAGTACTTC. Its protein product is CASRSSGGGWTQYF.